This TCR beta chain was obtained from a study of post-analysis software for immune sequencing data. Findings and limits, study-wide: Significantly decreased normalized Chao1 diversity was recorded for multiple sclerosis patients relative to controls. A few TRBV segments appeared more often in patients than in controls, and TRBV5-6, TRBV5-1 and TRBV20-1 were among these.

Unique molecular identifiers were present in the TCR beta cDNA libraries. TCRdb re-analysed the PCR reads in MiXCR, keeping a single row per CDR3 protein. The sample lists approximately 770,000 distinct CDR3 sequences; roughly 46% were seen once. The CDR3 spans 12 residues. Between the trimmed V and J ends, which lost 6 bases and 7 bases, there was a span of 16 bases. Per germline, CDR1 SQVTM and CDR2 ANQGSEA. With respect to this clonotype: The antigen is undetermined.

The receptor was isolated from a girl between 10 and 17 years old with multiple sclerosis. The genes are TRBV29-1 and TRBJ2-7, with D tentatively TRBD2 (5 bases). The sequenced sample consisted of blood. The CDR3 DNA sequence: TGCAGCGTATCTAGCTCTGTCGAGGAGCAGTACTTC. Translated: CSVSSSVEEQYF.